This T cell receptor (beta chain) derives from a study of blood T cell repertoires in COVID-19. Overall study context: COVID-19 samples from acute and convalescent phases originated in the United States, Italy and Spain. T cells, B-cell-depleted T cells, or PBMCs supplied cDNA or gDNA.

This CDR3 has 16 residues. Germline lookup yields CDR1 SGHTA and CDR2 FQGNSA. V shed 5 bases and J shed 5 bases, with 19 bases lying between them. In the authors' workflow: Reference gene primer amplification in the assay estimated nucleated cell counts. Clones were read by immunoSEQ multiplex PCR, and TCRdb kept only the in-frame ones, dropping some. V and J calls and clone size come straight from that table; D and trimming were deduced from the DNA. The table records some 15,000 clones, roughly four fifths of them present only once. This receptor was taken from a woman aged 60-75 years with acute or convalescent COVID-19. The chain has TRBV7-2 and TRBJ2-1; no firm D call. The specimen sequenced was peripheral blood. This chain's CDR3 is CASSSQLGLSDNEQFF. The CDR3 DNA follows: TGTGCCAGCAGCAGCCAATTGGGCCTCAGTGACAATGAGCAGTTCTTC.